A selection of T cell receptor beta chains follows, all from one sample in a study of blood T cell repertoires in COVID-19. TCRdb's copy holds only in-frame clones and misses some; the assay was immunoSEQ multiplex PCR. The table includes about 370,000 clones, more than 80% detected once. Sequencing used peripheral blood. Receptor source: a young woman with COVID-19, enrolled during active disease. The CDR3 runs from the conserved cysteine through the conserved F or W. D genes are given only for firm matches. Size values are once, few and many counts, or a class for expanded clones, and some rows have none.

NA	TRBV19	TRBD2	TRBJ2-3	CASSIPTSGVITDTQYF	TGTGCCAGTAGTATCCCAACTAGCGGGGTGATCACAGATACGCAGTATTTT
NA	TRBV13	NA	TRBJ1-3	CASSHPSGGLLSGNTIYF	TGTGCCAGCAGCCACCCGTCGGGGGGCCTCCTCTCTGGAAACACCATATATTTT
NA	TRBV6-2/TRBV6-3	TRBD1	TRBJ2-7	CASSSHRDRMYEQYF	TGTGCCAGCAGTTCGCACCGGGACAGGATGTACGAGCAGTACTTC
NA	TRBV18	NA	TRBJ2-5	CASSPQGDETQYF	TGTGCCAGCTCACCACAGGGAGACGAGACCCAGTACTTC
NA	TRBV2	NA	TRBJ2-3	CASSDRGRSTDTQYF	TGTGCCAGCAGTGACCGCGGGCGGAGCACAGATACGCAGTATTTT
NA	TRBV3-1/TRBV3-2	NA	TRBJ2-2	CASSQEGRGNTGELFF	TGTGCCAGCAGCCAAGAAGGGCGGGGGAACACCGGGGAGCTGTTTTTT
NA	TRBV19	TRBD1	TRBJ1-5	CASSGTGTINQPQHF	TGTGCCAGTAGTGGGACAGGGACAATAAATCAGCCCCAGCATTTT
NA	TRBV13	TRBD2	TRBJ2-2	CASSLVVTGGLNTGELFF	TGTGCCAGCAGCTTAGTCGTGACGGGGGGACTCAACACCGGGGAGCTGTTTTTT
once	TRBV5-1	TRBD1	TRBJ2-2	CASRQGRGDTGELFF	TGCGCCAGTAGACAGGGGAGAGGCGACACCGGGGAGCTGTTTTTT
NA	TRBV7-9	NA	TRBJ2-1	CASRGTGIYNEQFF	TGTGCCAGCAGGGGAACAGGGATCTACAATGAGCAGTTCTTC
few	TRBV6-5	NA	TRBJ1-6	CASSLDNNSPLHF	TGTGCCAGCAGCCTCGACAATAATTCACCCCTCCACTTT
NA	TRBV24-1	TRBD2	TRBJ2-1	CATSDFTSGSPYNEQFF	TGTGCCACCAGTGATTTTACTAGCGGGAGCCCCTACAATGAGCAGTTCTTC
NA	TRBV5-6	NA	TRBJ2-2	CASTTGHKRVDTGELFF	TGTGCCAGCACCACGGGACATAAGAGAGTGGACACCGGGGAGCTGTTTTTT
NA	TRBV27	NA	TRBJ2-1	CASSFLNEQFF	TGTGCCAGCAGTTTCCTCAATGAGCAGTTCTTC
NA	TRBV23-1	NA	TRBJ2-2	CASSQSRFTGELFF	TGCGCCAGCAGTCAATCCCGTTTCACCGGGGAGCTGTTTTTT
NA	TRBV2	NA	TRBJ2-2	CAHGAGELFF	TGCGCCCACGGTGCCGGGGAGCTGTTTTTT
once	TRBV9	NA	TRBJ1-2	CASSASGSNYGYTF	TGTGCCAGCAGCGCGTCCGGGTCGAACTATGGCTACACCTTC
NA	TRBV5-6	NA	TRBJ2-1	CASSHTYNEQFF	TGTGCCAGCAGCCATACATACAATGAGCAGTTCTTC
NA	TRBV19	TRBD1	TRBJ2-2	CASSFRDRGLFAGELFF	TGTGCCAGTAGTTTCCGGGACAGGGGTTTATTCGCCGGGGAGCTGTTTTTT
NA	TRBV4-1	NA	TRBJ2-7	CASSQALDYEQYF	TGCGCCAGCAGCCAAGCCTTAGACTACGAGCAGTACTTC
NA	TRBV6-5	NA	TRBJ2-3	CASSWSQGADTQYF	TGTGCCAGCAGTTGGAGCCAGGGCGCAGATACGCAGTATTTT
NA	TRBV30	NA	TRBJ1-5	CAWSEPGPRGLSLHSNQPQHF	TGTGCCTGGAGTGAGCCCGGACCGCGGGGGTTGTCCCTTCATAGCAATCAGCCCCAGCATTTT